These T cell receptor beta chains were read from a single sample in a study of cytomegalovirus exposure and HLA in healthy donors. Data came from immunoSEQ multiplex PCR; TCRdb stores just in-frame clones and leaves some out. This sample has more than 110,000 clones, with over 60% found just once. The source material was PBMCs. All receptors derive from a male donor in good health and CMV-seropositive. Each CDR3 is given with its conserved first and last residue. A D gene is named only where the DNA matches it firmly. Not every row has a clone size; where given, it reads once, few, many or a size class.

clone_size	j_call	v_call	d_call	cdr3_nt	cdr3_aa
.	TRBJ2-3	TRBV7-8	TRBD2	TGTGCCAGCAGCCCGACTAGCGGGGGGCTTCCTGGCACAGATACGCAGTATTTT	CASSPTSGGLPGTDTQYF
.	TRBJ1-5	TRBV19	TRBD1	TGTGCCAGTAGTAGAGGGACAGGCCTGAATCAGCCCCAGCATTTT	CASSRGTGLNQPQHF
.	TRBJ2-1	TRBV4-2	TRBD2	TGTGCCAGCAGCCCACTGACTAGCGGGGGAGACAATGAGCAGTTCTTC	CASSPLTSGGDNEQFF
.	TRBJ2-5	TRBV7-2	TRBD1	TGTGCCAGCAGCTTAGTTCCGACAGGGCAAGAGACCCAGTACTTC	CASSLVPTGQETQYF
.	TRBJ2-2	TRBV10-2	TRBD2	TGCGCCAGTAACCGGGGGGGCCTTAACGGGGAGCTGTTTTTT	CASNRGGLNGELFF
once	TRBJ1-2	TRBV6-1	TRBD1	TGTGCCAGCATTCGGACAGGGGGCAACTATGGCTACACCTTC	CASIRTGGNYGYTF
.	TRBJ1-4	TRBV7-2	TRBD1	TGTGCCAGCAGCGTTTACAGGGGGATGGGTGAAAAACTGTTTTTT	CASSVYRGMGEKLFF
.	TRBJ1-5	TRBV5-1	TRBD1	TGCGCCAGCAGCTCAATACAGGGGAACTATCAGCCCCAGCATTTT	CASSSIQGNYQPQHF
once	TRBJ2-3	TRBV27	.	TGTGCCAGCAGGGTGGTCGCGTGGGATACGCAGTATTTT	CASRVVAWDTQYF
few	TRBJ2-1	TRBV11-2	.	TGTGCCAGCAGCTTAGATCCAGGGTCGGTAGTTAGGGAGCAGTTCTTC	CASSLDPGSVVREQFF
.	TRBJ1-1	TRBV5-1	.	TGCGCCAGCAGCTTTGGGGGCATGAACACTGAAGCTTTCTTT	CASSFGGMNTEAFF
.	TRBJ2-7	TRBV5-4	.	TGTGCCAGCAGTCCTGATGGGCAGGGGTACGAGCAGTACTTC	CASSPDGQGYEQYF
once	TRBJ2-5	TRBV28	TRBD1	TGTGCCAGCAGCGGGACAGTACAAGAGACCCAGTACTTC	CASSGTVQETQYF
.	TRBJ2-1	TRBV4-1	.	TGCGCCAGCCTGGGGGCCAATGAGCAGTTCTTC	CASLGANEQFF
.	TRBJ1-2	TRBV28	TRBD1	TGTGCCAGCAGTTTATTGGGGAAATACGGGGCAGGGGGTTCCTATGGCTACACCTTC	CASSLLGKYGAGGSYGYTF
once	TRBJ1-2	TRBV5-4	.	TGTGCCAGCAGCTTAGGGGGTGGCTACACCTTC	CASSLGGGYTF
few	TRBJ1-2	TRBV10-2	.	TGCGCCAGCAGTACCACGCGGGTTAACTATGGCTACACCTTC	CASSTTRVNYGYTF
.	TRBJ1-5	TRBV6-5	.	TGTGCCAGCAGTTACTCGTACAGGGTTGGCAATCAGCCCCAGCATTTT	CASSYSYRVGNQPQHF
.	TRBJ2-7	TRBV18	TRBD1	TGTGCCAGCTCAACGGGACAGGCCACTTACGAGCAGTACTTC	CASSTGQATYEQYF
.	TRBJ1-4	TRBV6-8	TRBD1	TGTGCCAGCAGTAAACCGGGACAGCTTTATGAAAAACTGTTTTTT	CASSKPGQLYEKLFF
.	TRBJ1-5	TRBV19	TRBD1	TGTGCCAGTATCCGAGGACAGGAAGCGGGTCAGCCCCAGCATTTT	CASIRGQEAGQPQHF
.	TRBJ2-7	TRBV5-5	TRBD2	TGTGCCAGCAGCTTGCGACTAGCGGGAGTTCTCCCCTACGAGCAGTACTTC	CASSLRLAGVLPYEQYF
once	TRBJ2-1	TRBV7-9	.	TGTTCCAGCAGCCATAGCTTAGTATCCCCAGAGGGGTTCTTC	CSSSHSLVSPEGFF
.	TRBJ2-1	TRBV7-2	.	TGTGCCAGCAGCTTAGGAGGTGAGCAGTTCTTC	CASSLGGEQFF
.	TRBJ2-1	TRBV6-5	TRBD1	TGTGCCAGCAGACCACAGGGGACCGTGGGTGAGCAGTTCTTC	CASRPQGTVGEQFF
.	TRBJ1-1	TRBV28	.	TGTGCCAGCAGTTATGTAACAGGGAGGGTGAACACTGAAGCTTTCTTT	CASSYVTGRVNTEAFF
.	TRBJ2-5	TRBV7-9	.	TGTGCCAGCAGCTCCCCAAGGGGTGCCGAGACCCAGTACTTC	CASSSPRGAETQYF
.	TRBJ2-7	TRBV13	TRBD1	TGTGCCAGCAGCTTAGTGGCAGGGGGAACGCGGGAGCAGTACTTC	CASSLVAGGTREQYF
once	TRBJ2-7	TRBV27	.	TGTGCCAGCAGTCTCACCCCGGGGGAGCAGTACTTC	CASSLTPGEQYF
.	TRBJ2-2	TRBV6-6	.	TGTGCCAGCAGTTATACGTACTCGAACACCGGGGAGCTGTTTTTT	CASSYTYSNTGELFF
.	TRBJ2-7	TRBV6-1	.	TGTGCCAGCAGTGAACGTCGTACCTCCTACGAGCAGTACTTC	CASSERRTSYEQYF
.	TRBJ1-4	TRBV7-6	.	TGTGCCAGCAGCTTCGGTGATGAGGAAAAACTGTTTTTT	CASSFGDEEKLFF
.	TRBJ1-5	TRBV2	.	TGTGCCAGTCATCGGGACTATAGCAATCAGCCCCAGCATTTT	CASHRDYSNQPQHF
.	TRBJ2-2	TRBV15	.	TGTGCCACCAGCCGGGGGACCACCGGGGAGCTGTTTTTT	CATSRGTTGELFF
.	TRBJ1-1	TRBV28	.	TGTGCCAGCAGGGGGGCCGTGAGCACTGAAGCTTTCTTT	CASRGAVSTEAFF
.	TRBJ2-7	TRBV6-5	TRBD1	TGTGCCAGCAGTTACCGGGGACAGGGGACCTACGAGCAGTACTTC	CASSYRGQGTYEQYF
.	TRBJ2-7	TRBV10-3	TRBD2	TGTGCCATCAGTTCGCGGGCCTCAATCTCCGGGAGGGAGCAGTACTTC	CAISSRASISGREQYF
.	TRBJ2-5	TRBV19	.	TGTGCCAGTAGGGCAGGGGAAGAGACCCAGTACTTC	CASRAGEETQYF
.	TRBJ2-7	TRBV11-2	.	TGTGCCAGTGGAGACGGGGTCTACGAGCAGTACTTC	CASGDGVYEQYF
.	TRBJ1-4	TRBV29-1	.	TGCAGCGTTGTTGGCGGGTTAGGGAATGAAAAACTGTTTTTT	CSVVGGLGNEKLFF
.	TRBJ2-5	TRBV7-8	.	TGTGCCAGCAGCCCGATGGAAGGACAGAGTACCCAGTACTTC	CASSPMEGQSTQYF
.	TRBJ2-7	TRBV25-1	TRBD2	TGTGCCAGCAGTGAGCCCGGGACTAAACAATACGAGCAGTACTTC	CASSEPGTKQYEQYF
.	TRBJ2-7	TRBV6-5	TRBD2	TGTGCCAGCAGGCTAGGACTAGCTAACGAGCAGTACTTC	CASRLGLANEQYF
.	TRBJ2-4	TRBV5-1	.	TGCGCCAGCAGCCCGGACACGCAGGGCATTCAGTACTTC	CASSPDTQGIQYF
.	TRBJ1-5	TRBV5-1	.	TGCGCCAGCAGCGAACAGGGACATAGCAATCAGCCCCAGCATTTT	CASSEQGHSNQPQHF
.	TRBJ2-3	TRBV9	TRBD2	TGTGCCAGCAGCTTCCAAGGGGGACTAGCGGGTACCACAGATACGCAGTATTTT	CASSFQGGLAGTTDTQYF